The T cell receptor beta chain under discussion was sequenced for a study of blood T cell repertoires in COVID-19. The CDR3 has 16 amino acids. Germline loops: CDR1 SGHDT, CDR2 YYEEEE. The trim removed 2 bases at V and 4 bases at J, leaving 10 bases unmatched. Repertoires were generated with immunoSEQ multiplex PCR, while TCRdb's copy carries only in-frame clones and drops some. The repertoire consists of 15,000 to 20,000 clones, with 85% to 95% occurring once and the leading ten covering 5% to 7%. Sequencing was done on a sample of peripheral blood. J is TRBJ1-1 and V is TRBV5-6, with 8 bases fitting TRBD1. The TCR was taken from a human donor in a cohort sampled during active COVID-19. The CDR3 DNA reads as TGTGCCAGCAGCTTAGGGTCAGGGGGCTCGGTCACTGAAGCTTTCTTT. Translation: CASSLGSGGSVTEAFF.